This T cell receptor beta chain is from a study of CD8 T cells in ankylosing spondylitis. TCRdb itself ran the 5' RACE reads through MiXCR, one entry per CDR3 protein. Of roughly 230,000 distinct CDR3 sequences in the sample, about a sixth were seen once. This clonotype was seen many times. Trimming cost V 6 bases and J 8 bases; bases outside gene matches: 7. Germline V gene lookup returns CDR1 SQVTM and CDR2 ANQGSEA. The CDR3 spans 13 residues. The origin of this receptor is a male donor with ankylosing spondylitis or in good health (not recorded which). The specimen was blood, either unsorted or a sorted T cell fraction (not recorded which). The chain uses TRBV29-1 and TRBJ2-1; 10 nucleotides agree with TRBD2. CDR3 bases: TGCAGCGTCGTCCTCGGGACTAGCGATGAGCAGTTCTTC. It yields the protein CSVVLGTSDEQFF.